The 17 T cell receptor beta chains listed next were all sequenced from one sample in a study of blood T cell repertoires in COVID-19. Assay used: immunoSEQ multiplex PCR; TCRdb lists only in-frame clones, some missing. This sample has 450,000 to 500,000 clones, with 70% to 90% found just once. Source material: peripheral blood. These receptors came from a human donor in a cohort sampled during active COVID-19.

The V and J genes are TRBV18 and TRBJ1-5, with D possibly TRBD1 on 5 matching bases. The V and J ends lost 2 bases and 0 bases respectively, with 8 bases between them. Germline assignment: CDR1 KGHSH and CDR2 LQKENI. CDR3 length: 15 residues. As DNA, the CDR3 is TGTGCCAGCTCACCAACGGGGGATAGCAATCAGCCCCAGCATTTT. Residues: CASSPTGDSNQPQHF.

This chain links TRBV5-1 with TRBJ2-1; TRBD2 is a possible D gene (5 bases). This CDR3 spans 15 amino acids. The germline gives CDR1 SGHRS, CDR2 YFSETQ. Trimming pared 1 base from V and 2 bases from J, leaving 10 bases between. CDR3 DNA sequence: TGCGCCAGCAGCTTGAGTAGCGTAACCTACAATGAGCAGTTCTTC. It yields the protein CASSLSSVTYNEQFF.

The chain joins TRBV19 to TRBJ1-4; perhaps TRBD1 as D (5 bases). Trimming took 6 bases from V and 0 from J, leaving 11 bases between them. Germline V lookup: CDR1 LNHDA, CDR2 SQIVND (reference sequence). CDR3 length: 15 residues. The CDR3 coding sequence is TGTGCCAGTAGCCCAGGGCGGCCAACTAATGAAAAACTGTTTTTT. It encodes CASSPGRPTNEKLFF.

The genes are TRBV6-5 and TRBJ1-1, with D tentatively TRBD1 (6 bases). Trimming removed 5 bases from V and 7 bases from J, with 20 bases in between. Germline-derived CDR1 and CDR2 are MNHEY and SVGAGI. The CDR3 runs to 15 residues. This CDR3 reads CASSPPGARVGEAFF. The CDR3 DNA sequence: TGTGCCAGCAGTCCTCCAGGGGCGCGGGTGGGTGAAGCTTTCTTT.

V and J are TRBV7-3 and TRBJ1-1, with D perhaps TRBD1 (6 bases). V lost 0 bases to trimming and J lost 2 bases, with 13 bases between them. CDR1 is SGHTA, CDR2 FQGTGA, per germline. This CDR3 is built from 16 residues. The CDR3 DNA follows: TGTGCCAGCAGCTTAACAGGTGACAGGCCCAACACTGAAGCTTTCTTT. This codes for CASSLTGDRPNTEAFF.

This chain connects TRBV6-6 to TRBJ2-7, with a weak D call TRBD2 (5 bases). Deletions cut 6 bases from V and 2 bases from J, with 17 bases between. The CDR3 runs to 15 residues. Germline assignment: CDR1 MNHNY and CDR2 SVGAGI (reference sequence). CDR3 sequence (DNA): TGTGCCAGCAGCAGCCTCGGGGTTCTAACCTACGAGCAGTACTTC. Translating gives CASSSLGVLTYEQYF.

The chain links TRBV6-6 to TRBJ2-7; TRBD2 might be the D (6 bases). CDR1 is MNHNY, CDR2 SVGAGI, per germline (reference sequence). The CDR3 loop spans 14 amino acids. Here the CDR3 DNA reads TGTGCGTCGCGGGAAGAGGGGTCTACCTACGAGCAGTACTTC. Translated, it gives CASREEGSTYEQYF.

The chain couples TRBV6-1 to TRBJ2-1, with D possibly being TRBD2 (6 bases). The V end was cut by 0 bases, the J end by 8 bases, with 14 bases between. The CDR3 totals 15 residues. CDR1 and CDR2 (germline): MNHNS, SASEGT. The CDR3 nucleotides are TGTGCCAGCAGTGAAGCGTTTCGGGGGAAGGATGAGCAGTTCTTC. It translates to CASSEAFRGKDEQFF.

This clone was counted only a few times. This rearrangement joins TRBV3-1 (or the pseudogene TRBV3-2) to TRBJ2-1, with D uncertain. Trimming removed 0 bases from V and 8 bases from J, with 5 bases in between. The CDR3 runs to 12 residues. Germline lookup yields CDR1 LGHDT and CDR2 YNNKEL (reference sequence). The CDR3 region is CASSQEGHEQFF. For the CDR3, the DNA is TGTGCCAGCAGCCAAGAGGGCCATGAGCAGTTCTTC.

The chain is built from TRBV19 and TRBJ1-4; D unresolved. The CDR3 extends over 14 amino acids. Trimming stripped 8 bases from V and 8 bases from J, with 18 bases between. Germline-derived CDR1 and CDR2 are LNHDA and SQIVND (reference sequence). CDR3 bases: TGTGCCAGTCGGGTTCGGCGCTACGGGGAAAAACTGTTTTTT. Amino acid sequence: CASRVRRYGEKLFF. The whole variable domain, filled in from reference TRBV19 and TRBJ1-4, reads DGGITQSPKYLFRKEGQNVTLSCEQNLNHDAMYWYRQDPGQGLRLIYYSQIVNDFQKGDIAEGYSVSREKKESFPLTVTSAQKNPTAFYLCASRVRRYGEKLFFGSGTQLSVL.

This CDR3 is CASSPLTGVNTEAFF. DNA for the CDR3: TGTGCCAGCAGCCCACTGACAGGGGTGAACACTGAAGCTTTCTTT. This chain connects TRBV7-2 to TRBJ1-1; 8 positions agree with TRBD1. This CDR3 is built from 15 residues. V shed 5 bases and J 0 bases; nucleotides not matched to a gene: 5. Germline CDR1 reads SGHTA; CDR2 reads FQGNSA.

The rearrangement links TRBV19 to TRBJ1-1; tentative D call: TRBD1 (5 bases). CDR1 LNHDA and CDR2 SQIVND come from the germline V gene (reference sequence). With 4 bases removed from V and 4 bases from J, the gap between germline ends came to 10 bases. The CDR3 consists of 13 residues. The CDR3 nucleotides read TGTGCCAGTAGTAAAGTCCAGGGCACTGAAGCTTTCTTT. This codes for CASSKVQGTEAFF. The entire variable domain, with the rest obtained from reference TRBV19 and TRBJ1-1, is as follows: DGGITQSPKYLFRKEGQNVTLSCEQNLNHDAMYWYRQDPGQGLRLIYYSQIVNDFQKGDIAEGYSVSREKKESFPLTVTSAQKNPTAFYLCASSKVQGTEAFFGQGTRLTVV.

This rearrangement joins TRBV5-5 to TRBJ1-1; D uncertain. V was pared by 4 bases and J by 0 bases, with 13 bases between. CDR3 length: 15 residues. CDR1 SGHKS and CDR2 YYEKEE come from the germline V gene (reference sequence). The CDR3 coding sequence is TGTGCCAGCAGCCCGGACGGGGTTATGAACACTGAAGCTTTCTTT. Residues: CASSPDGVMNTEAFF.

There are a few counts of this clone. V gene TRBV6-1 combines with J gene TRBJ2-7, with 7 bases identical to TRBD1. CDR3 length: 15 residues. The germline CDR1 and CDR2 sequences are MNHNS and SASEGT. J lost 0 bases, V lost 3 bases, and 5 bases had no gene match. This CDR3 reads CASSDRDSSSYEQYF. The DNA for the CDR3 is TGTGCCAGCAGTGACCGGGACAGCAGCTCCTACGAGCAGTACTTC.

As concerns this clone: This sample includes further DNA sequences coding for the same CDR3. The chain has TRBV18 and TRBJ2-7; D is undetermined. CDR3 length: 12 amino acids. From germline, CDR1 is KGHSH and CDR2 LQKENI. V was trimmed by 3 bases and J by 4 bases, leaving 7 bases between them. The DNA of the CDR3 is TGTGCCAGCTCACCCGAGGCGTACGAGCAGTACTTC. Amino acids: CASSPEAYEQYF.

The chain is built from TRBV5-1 and TRBJ2-1; 9 nucleotides match TRBD2. V shed 3 bases, J shed 12 bases, and the junction held 7 bases outside the gene matches. Germline assignment: CDR1 SGHRS and CDR2 YFSETQ. The CDR3 totals 13 residues. CDR3 sequence reads: CASSSGLAEGQFF. CDR3 in DNA: TGCGCCAGCAGCTCGGGACTAGCAGAAGGGCAGTTCTTC.

The rearrangement joins TRBV27 to TRBJ2-7; D ambiguous. Trimming removed 4 bases at V and 2 bases at J, with 21 bases between. Germline-derived CDR1 and CDR2 are MNHEY and SMNVEV (reference sequence). The CDR3 is 17 residues long. In DNA form, the CDR3 reads TGTGCCAGCAGTTCAAAAACCAGTCCCCTTGTCCCCTACGAGCAGTACTTC. Residues: CASSSKTSPLVPYEQYF.